These 5 T cell receptor beta chains share one sample of origin, sequenced in a study of blood T cell repertoires in COVID-19. Data came from immunoSEQ multiplex PCR; TCRdb stores just in-frame clones and leaves some out. The sample records about 150,000 clones, about nine tenths being singletons. Sequenced: PBMCs or T cells enriched from blood (not recorded which). These receptors all stem from a woman in her thirties or forties who had been exposed to COVID-19.

This chain joins TRBV3-1 (or the pseudogene TRBV3-2) and TRBJ2-7; no clear D gene. The ends were cut back, 3 bases at V and 0 bases at J, with 12 bases in the middle. This CDR3 is 15 amino acids long. CDR1 is LGHDT and CDR2 is YNNKEL in the germline V gene (reference sequence). CDR3 DNA sequence: TGTGCCAGCAGCCAGCAACTTTCGAGCTCCTACGAGCAGTACTTC. Its protein product is CASSQQLSSSYEQYF.

The chain couples TRBV6-5 to TRBJ1-5, with 11 nucleotides matching TRBD1. CDR3 length equals 14 residues. V gave up 6 bases and J gave up 7 bases; unmatched junction bases: 5. The V gene's germline CDR1 is MNHEY and CDR2 SVGAGI. The CDR3 sequence is CASSLDRGQQPQHF. CDR3 nucleotides: TGTGCCAGCAGCTTGGACAGGGGGCAACAGCCCCAGCATTTT.

The chain combines TRBV10-3 with TRBJ2-2; 8 nucleotides line up with TRBD1. The CDR3 is made up of 16 amino acids. Per germline, CDR1 ENHRY and CDR2 SYGVKD. The junction had 10 bases not matched to a gene; V was cut back by 5 bases and J by 5 bases. The CDR3 loop reads CAISNGQGARTGELFF. CDR3 bases: TGTGCCATCAGTAACGGCCAGGGGGCTCGGACCGGGGAGCTGTTTTTT.

This clone was seen once. J is TRBJ2-1 and V is TRBV29-1; 7 nucleotides match TRBD2. The CDR3 totals 14 residues. Germline V gene lookup returns CDR1 SQVTM and CDR2 ANQGSEA. The V gene end was trimmed by 4 bases and the J gene end by 7 bases; junction bases not matched to a gene: 10. CDR3 loop: CSVATGGVGNEQFF. In DNA, the CDR3 is TGCAGCGTTGCCACGGGAGGAGTCGGGAATGAGCAGTTCTTC.

This clone turned up a few times. The chain combines TRBV7-9 with TRBJ1-2, with D possibly TRBD1 on 5 matching bases. There are 16 residues in the CDR3. Germline-derived CDR1 and CDR2 are SEHNR and FQNEAQ (reference sequence). V lost 8 bases to trimming and J lost 1 base, with 20 bases between them. In nucleotides, the CDR3 is TGTGCCAGCCGCCCGAATACCGACAGACTTAACTATGGCTACACCTTC. Translated: CASRPNTDRLNYGYTF.